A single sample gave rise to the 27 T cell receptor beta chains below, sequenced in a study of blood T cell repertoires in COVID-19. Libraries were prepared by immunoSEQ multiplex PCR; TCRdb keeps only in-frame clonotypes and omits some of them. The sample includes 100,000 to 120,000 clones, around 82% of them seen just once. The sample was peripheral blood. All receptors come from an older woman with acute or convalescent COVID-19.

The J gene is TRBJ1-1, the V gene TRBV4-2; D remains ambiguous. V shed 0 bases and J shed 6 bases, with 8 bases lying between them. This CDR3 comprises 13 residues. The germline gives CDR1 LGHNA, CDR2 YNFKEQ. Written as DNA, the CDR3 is TGTGCCAGCAGCCAAGAATACGGGGCTGAAGCTTTCTTT. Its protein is CASSQEYGAEAFF.

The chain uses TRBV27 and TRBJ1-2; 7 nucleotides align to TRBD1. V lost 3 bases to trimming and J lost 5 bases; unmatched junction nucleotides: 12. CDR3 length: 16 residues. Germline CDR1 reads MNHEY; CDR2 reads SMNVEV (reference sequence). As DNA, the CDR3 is TGTGCCAGCAGTTTCTCGGGACAGCCAAGTATTTATGGCTACACCTTC. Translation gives CASSFSGQPSIYGYTF.

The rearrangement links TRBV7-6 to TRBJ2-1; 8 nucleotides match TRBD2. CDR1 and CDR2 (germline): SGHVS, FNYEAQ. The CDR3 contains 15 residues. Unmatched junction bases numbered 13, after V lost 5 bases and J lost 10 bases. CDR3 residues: CASSPGGGGGAEQFF. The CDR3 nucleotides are TGTGCCAGCAGCCCCGGGGGGGGTGGCGGGGCCGAGCAGTTCTTC. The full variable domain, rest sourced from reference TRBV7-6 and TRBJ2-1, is GAGVSQSPRYKVTKRGQDVALRCDPISGHVSLYWYRQALGQGPEFLTYFNYEAQQDKSGLPNDRFSAERPEGSISTLTIQRTEQRDSAMYRCASSPGGGGGAEQFFGPGTRLTVL.

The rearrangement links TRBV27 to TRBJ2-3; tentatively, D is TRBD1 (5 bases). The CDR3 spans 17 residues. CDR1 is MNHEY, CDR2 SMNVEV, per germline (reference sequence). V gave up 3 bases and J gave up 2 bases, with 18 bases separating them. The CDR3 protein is CASSFSFVVGDTDTQYF. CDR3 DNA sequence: TGTGCCAGCAGTTTTTCGTTTGTAGTAGGGGACACAGATACGCAGTATTTT.

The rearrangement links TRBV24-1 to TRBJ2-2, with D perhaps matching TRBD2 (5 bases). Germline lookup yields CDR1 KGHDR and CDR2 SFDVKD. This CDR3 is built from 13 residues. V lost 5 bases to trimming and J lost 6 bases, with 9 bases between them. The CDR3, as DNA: TGTGCCACCAGTGTGGAGGTCTCCGGGGAGCTGTTTTTT. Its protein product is CATSVEVSGELFF.

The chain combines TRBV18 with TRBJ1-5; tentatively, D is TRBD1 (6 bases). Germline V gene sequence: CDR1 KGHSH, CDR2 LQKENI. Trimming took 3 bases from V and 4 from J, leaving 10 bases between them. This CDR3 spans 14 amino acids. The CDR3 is CASSPEQGNQPQHF. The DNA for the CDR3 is TGTGCCAGCTCACCGGAACAGGGAAATCAGCCCCAGCATTTT.

The DNA of the CDR3 is TGTGCCAGCCGCATCGGGAGCTCCTATAATTCACCCCTCCACTTT. Amino acids: CASRIGSSYNSPLHF. V gene TRBV27 combines with J gene TRBJ1-6; no clear D gene. Germline CDR1 is MNHEY and CDR2 is SMNVEV (reference sequence). This CDR3 is 15 amino acids long. Between the trimmed V and J ends, which lost 8 bases and 0 bases, there was a span of 11 bases.

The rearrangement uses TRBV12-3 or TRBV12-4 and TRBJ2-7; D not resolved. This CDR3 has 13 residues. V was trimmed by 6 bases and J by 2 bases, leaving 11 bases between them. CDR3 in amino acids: CASSLTPAYEQYF. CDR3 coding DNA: TGTGCCAGCAGCCTGACACCCGCCTACGAGCAGTACTTC.

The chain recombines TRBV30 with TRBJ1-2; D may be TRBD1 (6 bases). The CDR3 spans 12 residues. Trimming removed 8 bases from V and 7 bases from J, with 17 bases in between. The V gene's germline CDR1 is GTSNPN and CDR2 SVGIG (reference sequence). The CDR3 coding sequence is TGTGCCCGGGAGGGGGGGCTGGCTGGCTACACCTTC. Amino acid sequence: CAREGGLAGYTF.

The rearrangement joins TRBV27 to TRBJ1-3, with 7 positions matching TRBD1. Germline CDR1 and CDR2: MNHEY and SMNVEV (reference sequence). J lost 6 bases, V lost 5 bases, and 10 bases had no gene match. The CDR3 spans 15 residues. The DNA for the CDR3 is TGTGCCAGCAGTAACCGAGAGGGGGCGGAAAACACCATATATTTT. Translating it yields CASSNREGAENTIYF.

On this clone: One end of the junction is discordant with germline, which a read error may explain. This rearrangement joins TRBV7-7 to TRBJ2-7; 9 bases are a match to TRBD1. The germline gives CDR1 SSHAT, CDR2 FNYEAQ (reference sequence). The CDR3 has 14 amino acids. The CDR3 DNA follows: TGTGCTAGCAGCTCGGGACAGGGTCGAGTCGAGCAGTACTTC. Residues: CASSSGQGRVEQYF.

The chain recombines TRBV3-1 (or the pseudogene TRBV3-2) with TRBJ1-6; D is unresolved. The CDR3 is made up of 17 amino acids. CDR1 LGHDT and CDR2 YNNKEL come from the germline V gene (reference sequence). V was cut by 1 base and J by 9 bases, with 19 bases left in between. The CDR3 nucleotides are TGTGCCAGCAGCCAAGGTCGCCTGACGGTTGCAGGTTCACCCCTCCACTTT. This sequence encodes CASSQGRLTVAGSPLHF.

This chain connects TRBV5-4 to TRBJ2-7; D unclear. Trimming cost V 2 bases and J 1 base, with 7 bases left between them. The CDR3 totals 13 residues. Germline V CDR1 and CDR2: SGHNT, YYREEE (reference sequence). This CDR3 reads CASSLVRSYEQYF. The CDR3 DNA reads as TGTGCCAGCAGCTTAGTCAGATCCTACGAGCAGTACTTC. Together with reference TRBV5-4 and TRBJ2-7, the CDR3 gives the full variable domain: ETGVTQSPTHLIKTRGQQVTLRCSSQSGHNTVSWYQQALGQGPQFIFQYYREEENGRGNFPPRFSGLQFPNYSSELNVNALELDDSALYLCASSLVRSYEQYFGPGTRLTVT.

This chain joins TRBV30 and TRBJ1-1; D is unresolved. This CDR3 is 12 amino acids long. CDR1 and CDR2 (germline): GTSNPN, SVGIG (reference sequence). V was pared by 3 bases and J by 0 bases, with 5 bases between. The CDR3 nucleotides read TGTGCCTGGAGACGGTTGAACACTGAAGCTTTCTTT. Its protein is CAWRRLNTEAFF.

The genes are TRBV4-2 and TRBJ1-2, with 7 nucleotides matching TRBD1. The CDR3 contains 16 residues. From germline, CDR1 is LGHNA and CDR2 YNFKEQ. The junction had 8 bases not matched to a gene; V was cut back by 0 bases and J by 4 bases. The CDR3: CASSQEPGGYGYGYTF. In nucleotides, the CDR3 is TGTGCCAGCAGCCAAGAACCAGGGGGGTATGGCTATGGCTACACCTTC.

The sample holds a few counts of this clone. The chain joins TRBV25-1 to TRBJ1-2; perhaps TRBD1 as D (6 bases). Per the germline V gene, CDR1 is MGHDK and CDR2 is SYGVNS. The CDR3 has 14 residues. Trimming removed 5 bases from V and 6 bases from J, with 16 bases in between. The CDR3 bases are TGTGCCAGCAGTCTAACAGGGCTACAGAATGGCTACACCTTC. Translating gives CASSLTGLQNGYTF.

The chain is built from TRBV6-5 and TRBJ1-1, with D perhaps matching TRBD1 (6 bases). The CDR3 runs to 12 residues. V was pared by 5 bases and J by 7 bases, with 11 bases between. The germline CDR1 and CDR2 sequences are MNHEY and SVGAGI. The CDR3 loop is CASSTADSEAFF. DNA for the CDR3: TGTGCCAGCAGTACGGCGGACAGTGAAGCTTTCTTT.

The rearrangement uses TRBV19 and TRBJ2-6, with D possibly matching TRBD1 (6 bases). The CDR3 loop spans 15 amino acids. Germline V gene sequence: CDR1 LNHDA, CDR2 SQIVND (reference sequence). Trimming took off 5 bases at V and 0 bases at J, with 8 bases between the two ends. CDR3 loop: CASSADSSGANVLTF. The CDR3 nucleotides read TGTGCCAGTAGTGCGGACAGCTCTGGGGCCAACGTCCTGACTTTC. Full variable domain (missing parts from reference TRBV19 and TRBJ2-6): DGGITQSPKYLFRKEGQNVTLSCEQNLNHDAMYWYRQDPGQGLRLIYYSQIVNDFQKGDIAEGYSVSREKKESFPLTVTSAQKNPTAFYLCASSADSSGANVLTFGAGSRLTVL.

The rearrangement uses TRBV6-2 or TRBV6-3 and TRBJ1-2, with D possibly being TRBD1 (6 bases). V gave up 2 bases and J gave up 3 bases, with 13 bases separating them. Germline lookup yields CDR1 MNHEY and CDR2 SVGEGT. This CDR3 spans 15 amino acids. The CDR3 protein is CASSYPRGGHYGYTF. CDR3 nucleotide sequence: TGTGCCAGCAGTTACCCGCGGGGGGGGCACTATGGCTACACCTTC.

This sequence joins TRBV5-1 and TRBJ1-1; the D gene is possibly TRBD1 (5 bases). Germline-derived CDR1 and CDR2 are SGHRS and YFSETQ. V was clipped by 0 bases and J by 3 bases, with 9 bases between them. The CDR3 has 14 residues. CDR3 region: CASSLEVTDTEAFF. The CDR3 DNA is TGCGCCAGCAGCTTGGAGGTGACAGACACTGAAGCTTTCTTT.

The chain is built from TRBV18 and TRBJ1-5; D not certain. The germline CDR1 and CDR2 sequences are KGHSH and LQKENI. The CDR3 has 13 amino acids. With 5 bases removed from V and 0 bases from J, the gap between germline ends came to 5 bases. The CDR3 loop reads CASSTNSNQPQHF. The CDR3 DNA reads TGTGCCAGCTCAACAAATAGCAATCAGCCCCAGCATTTT.

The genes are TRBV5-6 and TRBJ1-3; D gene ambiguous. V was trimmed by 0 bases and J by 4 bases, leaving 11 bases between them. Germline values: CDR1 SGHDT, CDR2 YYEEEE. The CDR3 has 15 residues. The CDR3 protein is CASSLGRGPGNTIYF. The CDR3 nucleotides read TGTGCCAGCAGCTTGGGCCGGGGTCCAGGAAACACCATATATTTT. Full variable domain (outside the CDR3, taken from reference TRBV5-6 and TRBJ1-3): DAGVTQSPTHLIKTRGQQVTLRCSPKSGHDTVSWYQQALGQGPQFIFQYYEEEERQRGNFPDRFSGHQFPNYSSELNVNALLLGDSALYLCASSLGRGPGNTIYFGEGSWLTVV.

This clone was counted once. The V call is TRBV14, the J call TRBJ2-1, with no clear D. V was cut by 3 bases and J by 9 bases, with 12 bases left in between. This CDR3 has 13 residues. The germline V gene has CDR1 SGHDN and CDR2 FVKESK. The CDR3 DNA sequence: TGTGCCAGCAGCCAGGTTGGCTGGAGTGAGCAGTTCTTC. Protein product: CASSQVGWSEQFF.

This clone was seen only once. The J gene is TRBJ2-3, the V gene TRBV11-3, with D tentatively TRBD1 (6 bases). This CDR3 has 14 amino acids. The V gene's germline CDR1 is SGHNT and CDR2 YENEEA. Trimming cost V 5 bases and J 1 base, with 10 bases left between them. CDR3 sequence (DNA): TGTGCCAGCAGCGACCCAGGGGGCACAGATACGCAGTATTTT. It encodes CASSDPGGTDTQYF.

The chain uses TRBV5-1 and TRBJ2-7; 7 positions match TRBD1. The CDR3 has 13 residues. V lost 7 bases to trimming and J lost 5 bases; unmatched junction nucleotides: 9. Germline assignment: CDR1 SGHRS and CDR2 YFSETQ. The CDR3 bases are TGCGCCAGCTCCACCGGGACAGTAAACGAGCAGTACTTC. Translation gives CASSTGTVNEQYF.

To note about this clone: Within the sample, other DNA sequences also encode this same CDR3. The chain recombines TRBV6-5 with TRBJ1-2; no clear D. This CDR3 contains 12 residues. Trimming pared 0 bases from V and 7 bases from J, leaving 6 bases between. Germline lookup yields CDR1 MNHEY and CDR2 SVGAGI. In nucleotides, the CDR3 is TGTGCCAGCAGTTACTCGACTGGTGGCTACACCTTC. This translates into CASSYSTGGYTF.

CDR3 residues: CASSQDTSGTEESPLHF. In DNA form, the CDR3 reads TGCGCCAGCAGCCAAGATACCTCCGGGACAGAAGAATCACCCCTCCACTTT. V usage is TRBV4-3 and J usage is TRBJ1-6; TRBD1 matches at 7 bases. Germline V gene lookup returns CDR1 LGHNA and CDR2 YSLEER. Unmatched junction bases numbered 12, after V lost 0 bases and J lost 10 bases. This CDR3 is 17 amino acids long.